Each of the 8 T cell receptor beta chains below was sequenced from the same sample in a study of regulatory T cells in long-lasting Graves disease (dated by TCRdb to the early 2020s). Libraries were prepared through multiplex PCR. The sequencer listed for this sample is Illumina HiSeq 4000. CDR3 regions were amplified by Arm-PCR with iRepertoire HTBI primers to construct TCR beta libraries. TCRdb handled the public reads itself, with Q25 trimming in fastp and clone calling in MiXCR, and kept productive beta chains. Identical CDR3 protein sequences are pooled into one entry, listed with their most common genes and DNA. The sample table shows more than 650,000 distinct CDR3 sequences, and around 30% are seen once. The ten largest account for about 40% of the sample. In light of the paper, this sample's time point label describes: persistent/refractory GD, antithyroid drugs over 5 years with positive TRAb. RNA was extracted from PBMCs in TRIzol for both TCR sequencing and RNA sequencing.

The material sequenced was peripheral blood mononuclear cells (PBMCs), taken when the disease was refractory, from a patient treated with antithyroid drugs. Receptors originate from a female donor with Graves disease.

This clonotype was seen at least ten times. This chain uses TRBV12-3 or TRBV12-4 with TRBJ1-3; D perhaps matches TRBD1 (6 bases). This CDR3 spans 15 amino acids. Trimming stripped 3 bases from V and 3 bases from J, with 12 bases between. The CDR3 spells CASSFKQGFGNTIYF. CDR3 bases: TGTGCCAGCAGTTTCAAACAGGGCTTTGGAAACACCATATATTTT.

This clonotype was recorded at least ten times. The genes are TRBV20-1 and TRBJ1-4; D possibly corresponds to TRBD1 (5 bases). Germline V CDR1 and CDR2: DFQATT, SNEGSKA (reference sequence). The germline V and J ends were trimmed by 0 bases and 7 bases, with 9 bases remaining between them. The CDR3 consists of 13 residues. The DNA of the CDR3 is TGCAGTGCTAGAGATGGGGCGGGTGAAAAACTGTTTTTT. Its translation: CSARDGAGEKLFF.

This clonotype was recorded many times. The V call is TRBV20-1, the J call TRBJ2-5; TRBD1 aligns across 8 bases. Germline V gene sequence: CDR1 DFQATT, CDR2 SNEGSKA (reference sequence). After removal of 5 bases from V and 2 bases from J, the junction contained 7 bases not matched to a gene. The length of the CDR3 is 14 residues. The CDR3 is CSASDREAQETQYF. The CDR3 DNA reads TGCAGTGCTTCGGACAGGGAGGCTCAAGAGACCCAGTACTTC.

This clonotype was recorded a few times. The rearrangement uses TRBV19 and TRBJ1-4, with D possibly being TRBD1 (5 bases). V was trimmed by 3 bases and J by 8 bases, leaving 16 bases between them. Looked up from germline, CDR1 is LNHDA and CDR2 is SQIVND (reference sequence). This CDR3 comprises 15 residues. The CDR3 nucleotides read TGTGCCAGTAGTATTACGGGACTCCTCGGGGAAAAACTGTTTTTT. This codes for CASSITGLLGEKLFF.

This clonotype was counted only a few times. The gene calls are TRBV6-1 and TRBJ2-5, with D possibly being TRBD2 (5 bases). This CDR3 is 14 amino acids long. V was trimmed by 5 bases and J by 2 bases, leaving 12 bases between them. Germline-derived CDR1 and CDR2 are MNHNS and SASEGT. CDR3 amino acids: CASSHGGFQETQYF. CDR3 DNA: TGTGCCAGCAGTCACGGAGGTTTTCAAGAGACCCAGTACTTC.

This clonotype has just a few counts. CDR3 amino acids: CASSFGEGQETQYF. CDR3 DNA: TGTGCCAGCAGCTTCGGTGAGGGACAAGAGACCCAGTACTTC. V usage is TRBV5-6 and J usage is TRBJ2-5; possible D gene TRBD2, 5 bases. V gave up 2 bases and J gave up 2 bases, with 10 bases separating them. Looked up from germline, CDR1 is SGHDT and CDR2 is YYEEEE. The CDR3 runs to 14 residues.

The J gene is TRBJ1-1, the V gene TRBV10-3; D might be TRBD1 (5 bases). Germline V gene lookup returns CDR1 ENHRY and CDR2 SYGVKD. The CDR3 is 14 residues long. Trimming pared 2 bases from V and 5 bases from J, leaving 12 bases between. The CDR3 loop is CAISEQGGWTEAFF. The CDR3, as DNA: TGTGCCATCAGTGAGCAGGGAGGATGGACTGAAGCTTTCTTT.

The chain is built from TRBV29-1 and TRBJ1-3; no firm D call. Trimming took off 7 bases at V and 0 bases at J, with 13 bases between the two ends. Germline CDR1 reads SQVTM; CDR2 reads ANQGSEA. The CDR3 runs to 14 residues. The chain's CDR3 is CSAIDALSGNTIYF. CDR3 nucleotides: TGCAGCGCTATCGACGCCCTCTCTGGAAACACCATATATTTT.